The next 13 T cell receptor beta chains were all read from a single sample in a study of T cells in Graves' hyperthyroidism and ophthalmopathy. Amplification of TCR beta CDR3 regions used RNA as the template. Primed by the HTBI set, a first-round RT-PCR was run on the TCR CDR3. Each CDR3 protein gets one entry after TCRdb re-called the multiplex PCR reads with MiXCR. The sample lists over 300,000 distinct CDR3 sequences; roughly 14% were seen once. The sample consisted of blood. The receptors stem from a woman aged 60-70 years with Graves' hyperthyroidism.

This clonotype was counted ten times or more. CDR3 DNA: TGTGCCAGCAGCCGCGGGAGCGCGAACACCGGGGAGCTGTTTTTT. Translating gives CASSRGSANTGELFF. This chain connects TRBV7-9 to TRBJ2-2; TRBD2 aligns across 7 bases. The junction had 3 bases not matched to a gene; V was cut back by 5 bases and J by 0 bases. This CDR3 is 15 amino acids long. Germline CDR1 is SEHNR and CDR2 is FQNEAQ (reference sequence).

This clonotype has a count of ten or more. The chain joins TRBV28 to TRBJ1-3; D remains unclear. Germline V gene data show CDR1 as MDHEN and CDR2 as SYDVKM. Trimming cost V 2 bases and J 0 bases, with 5 bases left between them. The length of the CDR3 is 14 residues. CDR3 residues: CASSLGSSGNTIYF. The CDR3, as DNA: TGTGCCAGCAGTTTAGGCAGCTCTGGAAACACCATATATTTT. The full variable domain, with the rest looked up from reference TRBV28 and TRBJ1-3, is DVKVTQSSRYLVKRTGEKVFLECVQDMDHENMFWYRQDPGLGLRLIYFSYDVKMKEKGDIPEGYSVSREKKERFSLILESASTNQTSMYLCASSLGSSGNTIYFGEGSWLTVV.

This clonotype was picked up many times. The rearrangement links TRBV4-1 to TRBJ2-3; D is possibly TRBD2 (6 bases). Germline V lookup: CDR1 MGHRA, CDR2 YSYEKL. There are 15 residues in the CDR3. Trimming pared 6 bases from V and 0 bases from J, leaving 13 bases between. The CDR3 DNA reads TGCGCCAGCAGGGGGACGGACTATAGCACAGATACGCAGTATTTT. Its protein product is CASRGTDYSTDTQYF.

This clonotype was found many times. The V call is TRBV7-8, the J call TRBJ2-7; D call uncertain. Trimming cost V 7 bases and J 0 bases, with 7 bases left between them. Germline lookup yields CDR1 SGHVS and CDR2 FQNEAQ. There are 12 residues in the CDR3. The CDR3 nucleotides read TGTGCCAGCACCCAAAGCTCCTACGAGCAGTACTTC. This translates into CASTQSSYEQYF.

This sequence joins TRBV30 and TRBJ1-1, with TRBD1 identical over 7 bases. This CDR3 spans 12 amino acids. Trimming at V came to 0 bases and at J to 10 bases, leaving 5 bases not matched to a gene. CDR1 and CDR2 from the germline V gene are GTSNPN and SVGIG (reference sequence). As DNA, the CDR3 is TGTGCCTGGAGTGTACGCGGGACAGTAGCTTTCTTT. Protein sequence: CAWSVRGTVAFF.

This clonotype was found many times. V and J are TRBV20-1 and TRBJ1-2; possibly TRBD1 for D (6 bases). Trimming left V 6 bases short and J 1 base short, with 15 bases between. The CDR3 consists of 14 residues. Germline-derived CDR1 and CDR2 are DFQATT and SNEGSKA (reference sequence). The CDR3 region is CSARTRGGNYGYTF. The CDR3 DNA follows: TGCAGTGCACGAACCAGGGGTGGTAACTATGGCTACACCTTC.

This clonotype was found a few times. The V gene is TRBV29-1, the J gene TRBJ2-2; D is unresolved. The germline V gene encodes CDR1 SQVTM and CDR2 ANQGSEA. The CDR3 runs 10 residues. V lost 7 bases, J lost 8 bases, and 8 bases lay in between. For the CDR3, the DNA is TGCAGCGCGTTCCTAGGGGAGCTGTTTTTT. The encoded protein is CSAFLGELFF.

This clonotype has at least ten counts. The chain carries TRBV13 and TRBJ2-2, with D perhaps matching TRBD1 (6 bases). Germline V lookup: CDR1 PRHDT, CDR2 FYEKMQ (reference sequence). This CDR3 contains 14 residues. V lost 6 bases and J 4 bases, leaving 12 bases between the germline ends. The CDR3 loop reads CASRTWGRTGELFF. In DNA, the CDR3 is TGTGCCAGCAGGACCTGGGGGCGCACCGGGGAGCTGTTTTTT.

This clonotype was recorded many times. The chain employs TRBV7-8 and TRBJ1-2; weak D call: TRBD1 (5 bases). The germline gives CDR1 SGHVS, CDR2 FQNEAQ. This CDR3 has 16 residues. Between the trimmed V and J ends, which lost 4 bases and 5 bases, there was a span of 20 bases. The CDR3 spells CASSSSLGARGYGYTF. The CDR3 DNA reads TGTGCCAGCAGCTCCTCGTTGGGAGCACGGGGGTATGGCTACACCTTC.

This clonotype was observed many times. The rearrangement uses TRBV20-1 and TRBJ2-7; possibly TRBD1 for D (5 bases). Germline loops: CDR1 DFQATT, CDR2 SNEGSKA (reference sequence). V was trimmed by 0 bases and J by 3 bases, leaving 15 bases between them. This CDR3 has 15 residues. DNA of the CDR3: TGCAGTGCTAGAGATCCCCAGGGTCGAAACTACGAGCAGTACTTC. Translating gives CSARDPQGRNYEQYF.

The chain recombines TRBV30 with TRBJ2-1, with D perhaps TRBD2 (6 bases). V was shortened by 5 bases and J by 8 bases, with 19 bases between the two germline ends. Germline assignment: CDR1 GTSNPN and CDR2 SVGIG (reference sequence). The CDR3 spans 14 residues. This CDR3 reads CAWVRRGLPHEQFF. CDR3 coding DNA: TGTGCCTGGGTACGAAGGGGACTCCCACATGAGCAGTTCTTC.

In its sample, this clonotype was seen a few times. The chain uses TRBV6-1 and TRBJ1-4; D unresolved. The germline V gene has CDR1 MNHNS and CDR2 SASEGT. CDR3 length equals 13 residues. Trimming left V 6 bases short and J 6 bases short, with 11 bases between. The CDR3 region has the DNA TGTGCCAGCAGGTCCGAAGTGCATGAAAAACTGTTTTTT. It yields the protein CASRSEVHEKLFF.

There are many counts of this clonotype. The CDR3 spells CASSHGWPRPTDTQYF. The CDR3 coding sequence is TGTGCCAGCAGCCACGGGTGGCCCCGTCCCACAGATACGCAGTATTTT. V usage is TRBV12-3 or TRBV12-4 and J usage is TRBJ2-3; no clear D. The CDR3 is 16 amino acids. The ends were cut back, 6 bases at V and 2 bases at J, with 18 bases in the middle.